These 10 T cell receptor beta chains were all obtained from the same sample, sequenced in a study of blood T cell repertoires in COVID-19. The repertoire was sequenced with immunoSEQ multiplex PCR; TCRdb's copy has only in-frame clones and lacks some. The data contain approximately 350,000 clones, less than 90% of them singletons. Sequencing input: PBMCs or T cells enriched from blood (not recorded which). The source is a woman in her twenties or thirties who had recovered from COVID-19.

The chain combines TRBV5-1 with TRBJ2-5; 7 nucleotides match TRBD1. Losses at the gene ends were 4 bases for V and 0 bases for J; bases not matched to a gene: 3. Germline assignment: CDR1 SGHRS and CDR2 YFSETQ. The CDR3 is 14 residues long. The CDR3 DNA is TGCGCCAGCAGCCAGACAGGGTACCAAGAGACCCAGTACTTC. It encodes CASSQTGYQETQYF.

V and J are TRBV4-1 and TRBJ1-2; D is ambiguous. Germline CDR1 reads MGHRA; CDR2 reads YSYEKL. There are 17 residues in the CDR3. The V end lost 1 base, the J end lost 4 bases, and 19 bases lay between the germline ends. This CDR3 is CASSQVKEVSATYGYTF. The CDR3, as DNA: TGCGCCAGCAGCCAAGTAAAGGAGGTGTCCGCTACCTATGGCTACACCTTC.

The chain employs TRBV19 and TRBJ2-5; TRBD1 matches 8 bases. CDR3 size: 13 residues. Unmatched junction bases numbered 4, after V lost 5 bases and J lost 5 bases. Germline lookup yields CDR1 LNHDA and CDR2 SQIVND (reference sequence). Here the CDR3 DNA reads TGTGCCAGTAGTGTGGACAGGGCTGAGACCCAGTACTTC. It yields the protein CASSVDRAETQYF.

V is TRBV7-9 and J is TRBJ2-3; TRBD1 might be the D (5 bases). This CDR3 region has 16 residues. With 5 bases removed from V and 4 bases from J, the gap between germline ends came to 19 bases. Germline lookup yields CDR1 SEHNR and CDR2 FQNEAQ (reference sequence). The CDR3 spells CASSPLDSAYPDTQYF. The CDR3, as DNA: TGTGCCAGCAGCCCGCTAGACAGCGCGTACCCAGATACGCAGTATTTT.

This chain joins TRBV7-6 and TRBJ2-5; 12 bases are a match to TRBD2. The CDR3 runs 15 residues. V lost 1 base to trimming and J lost 5 bases; unmatched junction nucleotides: 2. CDR1 SGHVS and CDR2 FNYEAQ come from the germline V gene. The CDR3 DNA reads as TGTGCCAGCAGCTTAGGGACTAGCGGGATTGAGACCCAGTACTTC. The encoded protein is CASSLGTSGIETQYF.

Note on this clone: Other DNA sequences in this sample translate to the same CDR3. V usage is TRBV28 and J usage is TRBJ2-7; D is unresolved. V was clipped by 4 bases and J by 0 bases, with 7 bases between them. Germline CDR1 and CDR2: MDHEN and SYDVKM. The CDR3 has 13 amino acids. CDR3 DNA: TGTGCCAGCAGTTCAGGAAGCTCCTACGAGCAGTACTTC. This sequence encodes CASSSGSSYEQYF.

The chain uses TRBV5-1 and TRBJ1-1, with 7 positions matching TRBD1. The CDR3 is 15 residues long. Germline V CDR1 and CDR2: SGHRS, YFSETQ. V shed 4 bases and J 5 bases; nucleotides not matched to a gene: 11. CDR3 DNA: TGCGCCAGCAGCACTACCCTGACAGGGAGGACTGAAGCTTTCTTT. Amino acids: CASSTTLTGRTEAFF.

This CDR3 is CASSPGGGGISYEQYF. Here the CDR3 DNA reads TGCGCCAGCAGCCCTGGGGGCGGGGGGATCTCCTACGAGCAGTACTTC. The rearrangement joins TRBV5-1 to TRBJ2-7; TRBD2 agrees at 8 bases. This CDR3 is 16 amino acids long. V gave up 4 bases and J gave up 0 bases; unmatched junction bases: 9. The germline gives CDR1 SGHRS, CDR2 YFSETQ.

V and J are TRBV27 and TRBJ1-4; 8 bases line up with TRBD1. V was pared by 0 bases and J by 7 bases, with 7 bases of the junction left unmatched. The V gene's germline CDR1 is MNHEY and CDR2 SMNVEV (reference sequence). The CDR3 loop spans 16 amino acids. CDR3 loop: CASSLSVAGGFEKLFF. The CDR3 DNA sequence: TGTGCCAGCAGTTTATCGGTTGCAGGGGGCTTTGAAAAACTGTTTTTT.

V gene TRBV10-3 combines with J gene TRBJ2-7, with 12 nucleotides matching TRBD2. With V trimmed by 6 bases and J by 0 bases, 3 bases remained unmatched. The CDR3 runs 15 residues. Germline V CDR1 and CDR2: ENHRY, SYGVKD. The CDR3 loop reads CAISTTSGSSYEQYF. The CDR3, as DNA: TGTGCCATCAGCACGACTAGCGGGAGCTCCTACGAGCAGTACTTC.